One sample yielded the 10 T cell receptor beta chains listed below, sequenced in a study of blood T cell repertoires in COVID-19. The repertoire was sequenced with immunoSEQ multiplex PCR; TCRdb's copy has only in-frame clones and lacks some. The table has over 250,000 clones, 86% seen once. Sequences were obtained from peripheral blood. All receptors come from a man aged 40-50 years who had recovered from COVID-19.

The V call is TRBV6-1, the J call TRBJ1-6; maybe TRBD1 (5 bases). Germline CDR1 reads MNHNS; CDR2 reads SASEGT. Trimming cost V 3 bases and J 0 bases, with 12 bases left between them. The CDR3 consists of 17 residues. The CDR3 DNA reads TGTGCCAGCAGTGACGAGCGTAGGGGCTCCTATAATTCACCCCTCCACTTT. Translated: CASSDERRGSYNSPLHF.

This rearrangement joins TRBV4-3 to TRBJ1-4; the D gene is possibly TRBD1 (5 bases). This CDR3 has 15 residues. CDR1 and CDR2 from the germline V gene are LGHNA and YSLEER. V was cut by 0 bases and J by 7 bases, with 12 bases left in between. The DNA for the CDR3 is TGCGCCAGCAGCCAAGATTCGGGGGTACGTGAAAAACTGTTTTTT. This codes for CASSQDSGVREKLFF.

The chain recombines TRBV7-8 with TRBJ2-3; no reliable D call. This CDR3 contains 12 residues. The germline V gene encodes CDR1 SGHVS and CDR2 FQNEAQ. V lost 1 base and J 14 bases, leaving 13 bases between the germline ends. The CDR3 nucleotides are TGTGCCAGCAGCTTAGTGGCCCACAATCGGTATTTT. It is translated as CASSLVAHNRYF.

This sequence joins TRBV5-1 and TRBJ1-2; D ambiguous. This CDR3 is 14 amino acids long. From germline, CDR1 is SGHRS and CDR2 YFSETQ. V gave up 0 bases and J gave up 6 bases, with 12 bases separating them. DNA for the CDR3: TGCGCCAGCAGCTTGGCCGGCAGGATAAATGGCTACACCTTC. This codes for CASSLAGRINGYTF.

This chain uses TRBV6-5 with TRBJ1-6, with TRBD1 matching 11 bases. The germline gives CDR1 MNHEY, CDR2 SVGAGI. The CDR3 spans 15 residues. V trimming: 2 bases; J trimming: 10 bases; junction bases outside the gene matches: 4. For the CDR3, the DNA is TGTGCCAGCAGTTACCAGGACAGGGGGCAATCACCCCTCCACTTT. Translated, it gives CASSYQDRGQSPLHF.

The genes are TRBV5-1 and TRBJ2-5, with TRBD2 matching over 7 bases. Germline values: CDR1 SGHRS, CDR2 YFSETQ. Trimming removed 7 bases from V and 7 bases from J; junction bases left unmatched: 13. The CDR3 runs 14 residues. CDR3 protein: CASQEGGGSGTQYF. The CDR3 DNA sequence: TGCGCCAGCCAAGAGGGAGGCGGGAGCGGGACCCAGTACTTC. The complete variable domain, with remaining parts taken from reference TRBV5-1 and TRBJ2-5, reads KAGVTQTPRYLIKTRGQQVTLSCSPISGHRSVSWYQQTPGQGLQFLFEYFSETQRNKGNFPGRFSGRQFSNSRSEMNVSTLELGDSALYLCASQEGGGSGTQYFGPGTRLLVL.

This chain connects TRBV6-5 to TRBJ1-4; 7 bases fit TRBD1. This CDR3 comprises 14 residues. The V and J ends lost 7 bases and 10 bases, in that order; junction bases with no gene match: 12. Germline assignment: CDR1 MNHEY and CDR2 SVGAGI. CDR3 residues: CASTRGEVGGKLFF. The CDR3 DNA is TGTGCCAGCACCAGGGGGGAGGTGGGAGGAAAACTGTTTTTT.

For the CDR3, the DNA is TGTGCCAGCAGCGTAGACTCGGACAGCTCCTACAATGAGCAGTTCTTC. It is translated as CASSVDSDSSYNEQFF. The V and J genes are TRBV9 and TRBJ2-1; TRBD1 might be the D (6 bases). V lost 0 bases and J lost 0, with 10 bases in between. The germline gives CDR1 SGDLS, CDR2 YYNGEE. The CDR3 spans 16 residues. Drawing the rest from reference TRBV9 and TRBJ2-1, the complete variable domain is DSGVTQTPKHLITATGQRVTLRCSPRSGDLSVYWYQQSLDQGLQFLIQYYNGEERAKGNILERFSAQQFPDLHSELNLSSLELGDSALYFCASSVDSDSSYNEQFFGPGTRLTVL.

The V gene is TRBV19, the J gene TRBJ1-6, with a possible D match to TRBD1 (5 bases). From germline, CDR1 is LNHDA and CDR2 SQIVND (reference sequence). The CDR3 is 15 residues long. The V and J ends lost 7 bases and 10 bases respectively, with 20 bases between them. The DNA for the CDR3 is TGTGCCAGTACTGCAGCAGGGATAGCGGAGTCACCCCTCCACTTT. Translated, it gives CASTAAGIAESPLHF. Variable domain in full (rest from reference TRBV19 and TRBJ1-6): DGGITQSPKYLFRKEGQNVTLSCEQNLNHDAMYWYRQDPGQGLRLIYYSQIVNDFQKGDIAEGYSVSREKKESFPLTVTSAQKNPTAFYLCASTAAGIAESPLHFGNGTRLTVT.

This sequence joins TRBV10-3 and TRBJ1-2; TRBD1 might be the D (5 bases). CDR3 size: 13 residues. Per the germline V gene, CDR1 is ENHRY and CDR2 is SYGVKD. V lost 6 bases and J lost 7, with 15 bases in between. CDR3 in amino acids: CAIRNPMTVGYTF. In DNA, the CDR3 is TGTGCCATCAGAAACCCTATGACAGTTGGCTACACCTTC.